The clone carrying this T cell receptor beta chain showed up just once. The junction shows a germline mismatch at one end, possibly a read error. The entry originates in a study of blood T cell repertoires in COVID-19. Study summary: Samples came from the United States, Italy and Spain, spanning acute and convalescent COVID-19. The analysed material was cDNA or gDNA that came from T cells, B-cell-depleted T cells, or PBMCs.

Patients in Seattle were enrolled during active infection, then followed longitudinally. The CDR3 has 13 residues. Study processing details: Amplification from reference gene primers served as the basis for estimated nucleated cell counts. TCRdb's table, derived via immunoSEQ multiplex PCR, lists solely in-frame clones and lacks some. That table is the source of V, J and clone size, and D and trimming were worked out from the DNA. This sample has some 64,000 clones, with almost 85% found just once. This chain connects TRBV12-3 or TRBV12-4 to TRBJ1-2, with a tentative D call TRBD1 (6 bases). This clonotype was obtained from a man aged 60-69 years with COVID-19, enrolled during active disease. The sequencing input was peripheral blood. The CDR3 DNA reads TGTGCCAGCAGTTTGAGACAGGCCTATACTCAAGCCTTC. This encodes CASSLRQAYTQAF.